Sequencing of this T cell receptor beta chain was carried out in a study of metastatic and nonmetastatic thyroid tumors. Study background: Patients with malignant and benign thyroid disease provided blood and tumor or nodule tissue, whose repertoires were compared.

This clone was detected ten times or more. The antigen is not known. Authors' data handling: Clinicopathological groups supplied CDR3 differences that were used to build a distant-metastasis classifier for papillary thyroid cancer. With MiXCR, TCRdb reprocessed the PCR reads. The V and J calls were not made by the authors but by TCRdb's processing. The repertoire includes about 92,000 clones, about 15% of them detected once, and roughly 3.9% sits in the top ten. Whole-study findings and limits: In blood and tumor, TCR beta diversity was reportedly significantly higher in malignant thyroid tumors than in benign nodules.

No patient received treatment before thyroid surgery. Sequencing was carried out using blood. The receptor was derived from a female donor with papillary thyroid cancer or a benign thyroid nodule (not recorded which). Some clones in this sample may be carry-over from other donors' samples.

In nucleotides, the CDR3 is TGTGCCAGCAGCCTAGACGGGAGTGAGCAGTTCTTC. Its translation is CASSLDGSEQFF. The chain has TRBV7-2 and TRBJ2-1, with a weak D call TRBD2 (6 bases). V lost 5 bases, J lost 9 bases, and 11 bases lay in between. CDR1 SGHTA and CDR2 FQGNSA come from the germline V gene. This CDR3 is 12 amino acids long.